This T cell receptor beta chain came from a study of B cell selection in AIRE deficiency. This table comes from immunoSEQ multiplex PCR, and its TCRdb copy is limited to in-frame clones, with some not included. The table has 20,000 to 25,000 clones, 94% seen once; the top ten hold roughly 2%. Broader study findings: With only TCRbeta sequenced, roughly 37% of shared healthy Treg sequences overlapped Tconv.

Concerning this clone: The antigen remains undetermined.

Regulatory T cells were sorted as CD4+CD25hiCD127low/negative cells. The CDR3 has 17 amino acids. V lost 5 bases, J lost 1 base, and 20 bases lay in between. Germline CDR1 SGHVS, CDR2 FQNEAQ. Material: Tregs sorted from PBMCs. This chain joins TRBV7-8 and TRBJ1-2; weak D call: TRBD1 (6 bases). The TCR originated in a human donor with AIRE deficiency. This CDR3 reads CASSPWGRGGDNYGYTF. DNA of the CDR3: TGTGCCAGCAGCCCTTGGGGGCGAGGGGGGGATAACTATGGCTACACCTTC.